This T cell receptor beta chain was identified in a study of cytomegalovirus exposure and HLA in healthy donors. The study, taken as a whole, reports: Later work found that TCR association rates differed between HLA loci; DRB1 had the most and HLA-C the fewest. Accurate predictions that matched the HLA-A and HLA-B alleles of most subjects were reportedly made from TCR beta sequences.

The CDR3 sequence is 16 residues long. V shed 6 bases and J shed 5 bases, with 22 bases lying between them. CDR1 is MDHEN, CDR2 SYDVKM, per germline. With respect to this clone: No antigen is known for it.

A multiplex PCR was run with 60 Vbeta primers and 13 Jbeta primers. TCRdb's copy holds only in-frame clones and misses some; the assay was immunoSEQ multiplex PCR. The table shows 150,000 to 200,000 clones, with more than 65% occurring only once. This receptor was identified in a woman under 40 in good health and CMV-seropositive. The chain carries TRBV28 and TRBJ1-2, with D perhaps TRBD1 (6 bases). The sequencing sample was made of PBMCs. The CDR3 region is CASSSLSAQGMYGYTF. The CDR3 DNA reads as TGTGCCAGCAGCTCTCTTTCGGCGCAGGGGATGTATGGCTACACCTTC.